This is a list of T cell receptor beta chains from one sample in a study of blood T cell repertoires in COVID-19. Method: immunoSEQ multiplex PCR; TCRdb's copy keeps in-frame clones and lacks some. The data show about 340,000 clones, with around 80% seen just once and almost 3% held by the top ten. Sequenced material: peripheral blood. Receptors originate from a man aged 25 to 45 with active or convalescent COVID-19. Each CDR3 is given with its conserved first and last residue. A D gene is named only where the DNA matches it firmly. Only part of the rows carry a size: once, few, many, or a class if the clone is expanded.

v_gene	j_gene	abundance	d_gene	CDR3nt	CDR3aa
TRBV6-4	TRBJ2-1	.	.	TGTGCCAGCAGTTTTGAAGCGGAAAGCTCCTACAATGAGCAGTTCTTC	CASSFEAESSYNEQFF
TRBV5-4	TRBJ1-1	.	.	TGTGCCAGCAGCCTGGATTTGGGCCGAGATGAAGCTTTCTTT	CASSLDLGRDEAFF
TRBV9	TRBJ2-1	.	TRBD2	TGTGCCAGCAGCCAACGACTAGCCACCTACAATGAGCAGTTCTTC	CASSQRLATYNEQFF
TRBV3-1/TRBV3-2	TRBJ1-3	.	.	TGTGCCAGCAGGGACGCTAAACAGGGAATGGACACCATATATTTT	CASRDAKQGMDTIYF
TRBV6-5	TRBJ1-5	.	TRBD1	TGTGCCAGCAACCCACAGGGGACGGGTTATCAGCCCCAGCATTTT	CASNPQGTGYQPQHF
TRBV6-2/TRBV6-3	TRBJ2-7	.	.	TGTGCCAGCAGTTATGGGGGGGGGCTCGACGAGCAGTACTTC	CASSYGGGLDEQYF
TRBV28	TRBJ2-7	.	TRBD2	TGTGCCAGCACTCCGCCGGGGGGGTACTACGAGCAGTACTTC	CASTPPGGYYEQYF
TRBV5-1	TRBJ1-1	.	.	TGCGCCAGCAGACAAACCAGGGAAATGACTGAAGCTTTCTTT	CASRQTREMTEAFF
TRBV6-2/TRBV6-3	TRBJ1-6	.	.	TGTGCCAGCAGCCTAACGAGACAGATTAATTCACCCCTCCACTTT	CASSLTRQINSPLHF
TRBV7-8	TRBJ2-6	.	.	TGTGCCAGCAGCCACCGTAGAATCTCTGGGGCCAACGTCCTGACTTTC	CASSHRRISGANVLTF
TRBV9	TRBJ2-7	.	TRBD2	TGTGCCAGCAGCCCGCAGGCTAGCGGGAGGGCTTACGAGCAGTACTTC	CASSPQASGRAYEQYF
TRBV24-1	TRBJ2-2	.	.	TGTGCCACCAGTGGAACTACATTGCCGGGGACCGGGGAGCTGTTTTTT	CATSGTTLPGTGELFF
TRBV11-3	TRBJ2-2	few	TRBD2	TGTGCCAGCAGCTTAGAGGGACTAGTATCCGGGGAGCTGTTTTTT	CASSLEGLVSGELFF
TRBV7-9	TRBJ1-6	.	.	TGTGCCAGCAGCCCCCTAAATAATTCACCCCTCCACTTT	CASSPLNNSPLHF
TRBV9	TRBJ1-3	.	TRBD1	TGTGCCAGCAGCGCCGGACAGGGGTTGAGCTCTGGAAACACCATATATTTT	CASSAGQGLSSGNTIYF
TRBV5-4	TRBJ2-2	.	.	TGTGCCAGCAGCTTAGGAGGGGGCGGGAACACCGGGGAGCTGTTTTTT	CASSLGGGGNTGELFF
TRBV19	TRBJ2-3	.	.	TGTGCCAGTAGTCTCTATTCCCGGGATACGCAGTATTTT	CASSLYSRDTQYF